These 14 T cell receptor beta chains share one sample of origin, sequenced in a study of T cells in Graves' hyperthyroidism and ophthalmopathy. Template material for amplifying TCR beta CDR3 regions consisted of RNA transcripts. The TCR CDR3 was amplified in a first-round RT-PCR using the HTBI primer set. TCRdb reanalysed the multiplex PCR reads using MiXCR and keeps one entry per CDR3 protein. The data contain hundreds of thousands of distinct CDR3 sequences, less than 25% of them singletons. The sample consisted of blood. These receptor sequences come from a man aged 30 to 39 with Graves' ophthalmopathy.

CDR3 residues: CASGRVYEKLFF. CDR3 coding DNA: TGTGCCAGCGGCAGGGTGTATGAAAAACTGTTTTTT. The chain links TRBV28 to TRBJ1-4; possibly TRBD1 for D (5 bases). Germline V lookup: CDR1 MDHEN, CDR2 SYDVKM. This CDR3 comprises 12 residues. The germline V and J ends were trimmed by 8 bases and 6 bases, with 10 bases remaining between them.

The V gene is TRBV5-1, the J gene TRBJ2-7, with a possible D match to TRBD2 (6 bases). Germline assignment: CDR1 SGHRS and CDR2 YFSETQ. The CDR3 length is 14 residues. Trimming removed 1 base from V and 3 bases from J, with 11 bases in between. CDR3 nucleotides: TGCGCCAGCAGCTTGAGGGCGCGGGACTACGAGCAGTACTTC. Amino acids: CASSLRARDYEQYF.

For this clonotype: With a much larger clone just one base away, this may be a read error. The chain recombines TRBV11-2 with TRBJ2-1; TRBD2 matches 8 bases. The CDR3 extends over 18 amino acids. Germline CDR1 reads SGHAT; CDR2 reads FQNNGV. The CDR3 coding sequence is TGTGCCAGCAGCTTCTCGTACAGCACTAGCGGACCCTACAATGAGCGGTTCTTC. Its translation: CASSFSYSTSGPYNERFF.

This rearrangement joins TRBV6-1 to TRBJ2-3, with no clear D. V was pared by 6 bases and J by 2 bases, with 15 bases between. The germline V gene encodes CDR1 MNHNS and CDR2 SASEGT. There are 15 residues in the CDR3. The DNA for the CDR3 is TGTGCCAGCAGCCCGGACCAGTTGATCACAGATACGCAGTATTTT. Protein sequence: CASSPDQLITDTQYF.

The sample holds many counts of this clonotype. V usage is TRBV11-2 and J usage is TRBJ2-7, with a weak D call TRBD2 (7 bases). The germline V gene has CDR1 SGHAT and CDR2 FQNNGV. The CDR3 length is 15 residues. The V end lost 7 bases, the J end lost 1 base, and 17 bases lay between the germline ends. The CDR3 sequence: CASMGEGVASYEQYF. DNA for the CDR3: TGTGCCAGCATGGGGGAGGGGGTTGCTTCCTACGAGCAGTACTTC. Filled out from reference TRBV11-2 and TRBJ2-7, the complete variable domain reads EAGVAQSPRYKIIEKRQSVAFWCNPISGHATLYWYQQILGQGPKLLIQFQNNGVVDDSQLPKDRFSAERLKGVDSTLKIQPAKLEDSAVYLCASMGEGVASYEQYFGPGTRLTVT.

This clonotype occurred many times. This chain joins TRBV24-1 and TRBJ1-5, with D hard to call. The germline V gene has CDR1 KGHDR and CDR2 SFDVKD. The CDR3 is 14 residues long. The germline V and J ends were trimmed by 4 bases and 3 bases, with 9 bases remaining between them. The CDR3 nucleotides read TGTGCCACCAGTGACCGAGGTTTCAATCAGCCCCAGCATTTT. This translates into CATSDRGFNQPQHF.

J is TRBJ2-1 and V is TRBV6-1, with 15 positions matching TRBD2. J lost 10 bases, V lost 6 bases, and 7 bases had no gene match. In germline, CDR1 is MNHNS, CDR2 SASEGT. The CDR3 is 15 residues long. The CDR3 nucleotides read TGTGCCAGCAGAAGGACTAGCGGGAGGGCTGGGGAGCAGTTCTTC. It codes for CASRRTSGRAGEQFF.

This clonotype was seen a handful of times. The chain links TRBV4-1 to TRBJ2-3; D is undetermined. Trimming stripped 0 bases from V and 4 bases from J, with 8 bases between. CDR3 length equals 14 residues. CDR1 is MGHRA and CDR2 is YSYEKL in the germline V gene. The CDR3: CASSQDVAADTQYF. As DNA, the CDR3 is TGCGCCAGCAGCCAAGATGTCGCGGCAGATACGCAGTATTTT.

The chain recombines TRBV24-1 with TRBJ1-2, with a possible D match to TRBD1 (6 bases). Germline V gene data show CDR1 as KGHDR and CDR2 as SFDVKD. Trimming removed 4 bases at V and 4 bases at J, with 12 bases between. The CDR3 consists of 14 residues. CDR3 loop: CATSESGGSYGYTF. In nucleotides, the CDR3 is TGTGCCACCAGTGAATCGGGGGGCAGCTATGGCTACACCTTC.

A single count supports this clonotype. The CDR3 loop reads CASSLSWGELFF. For the CDR3, the DNA is TGTGCCAGCAGTTTAAGTTGGGGGGAACTGTTTTTT. J is TRBJ1-4 and V is TRBV28; TRBD1 might be the D (5 bases). Deletions cut 2 bases from V and 12 bases from J, with 10 bases between. The CDR3 runs 12 residues. In germline, CDR1 is MDHEN, CDR2 SYDVKM.

The J gene is TRBJ2-2, the V gene TRBV6-1; 7 bases line up with TRBD1. The germline V gene encodes CDR1 MNHNS and CDR2 SASEGT. J gave up 5 bases and V 7 bases, and 4 bases lay outside the gene matches. The CDR3 length is 13 residues. CDR3 amino acids: CASTVDRTGELFF. For the CDR3, the DNA is TGTGCCAGCACCGTGGACAGGACCGGGGAGCTGTTTTTT.

This sequence joins TRBV12-3 or TRBV12-4 and TRBJ2-4; 8 nucleotides align to TRBD1. V shed 7 bases and J 8 bases; nucleotides not matched to a gene: 7. The CDR3 spans 13 residues. DNA of the CDR3: TGTGCCAGCAAACCGGGACAGGCTCACATTCAGTACTTC. Its protein product is CASKPGQAHIQYF.

A note on this clonotype: One end of the junction fails to match germline, which may point to a read error. The rearrangement joins TRBV24-1 to TRBJ2-5; 8 nucleotides agree with TRBD1. The CDR3 is 15 residues long. CDR1 and CDR2 from the germline V gene are KGHDR and SFDVKD. CDR3 amino acids: CATSDTLTGAEAQYF. DNA for the CDR3: TGTGCCACCAGTGATACCCTGACAGGGGCAGAGGCCCAGTACTTC.

This clonotype was seen repeatedly, ten times or more. The chain carries TRBV2 and TRBJ2-3, with 10 bases lining up with TRBD2. This CDR3 comprises 13 residues. Unmatched junction bases numbered 7, after V lost 7 bases and J lost 9 bases. The germline V gene has CDR1 SNHLY and CDR2 FYNNEI. The CDR3 coding sequence is TGTGCCAGCACTTCTAGCGGGAGAGGAACGCAGTATTTT. Translated, it gives CASTSSGRGTQYF.